This T cell receptor beta chain was sequenced in a study of T cell repertoires in cytomegalovirus infection. As for the study in general: Recently identified HLA-C-restricted CMV epitopes were among the peptides used. Both a matching HLA type and CMV infection were indicated by public TCR beta signatures.

TCRdb analysed the reads with MiXCR anew, one entry per CDR3 protein. Altogether about 310,000 distinct CDR3 sequences are present, roughly 25% being singletons, with the ten largest covering about an eighth. Unmatched junction bases numbered 14, after V lost 6 bases and J lost 7 bases. The CDR3 length is 16 residues. The germline gives CDR1 MNHEY, CDR2 SVGEGT. As to this clonotype: Its antigen is not identified.

Study conclusions and caveats: Carriage of CMV together with the relevant HLA was identifiable through cumulative public TCR beta family frequency. Clonotypes of TCR beta that were HLA-C-restricted and CMV-specific dominated the ex vivo response.

The sequence came from a human donor in good health (CMV status not recorded). Some clones in this sample may be carry-over from other donors' samples. Sequences were derived from cultured PBMCs, sampled from culture after CMV antigen stimulation. The J gene is TRBJ2-3, the V gene TRBV6-2 or TRBV6-3; 9 bases fit TRBD2. The CDR3 DNA sequence: TGTGCCAGCAGCCGACGGGTAGCGGGAGAAGGCTATACGCAGTATTTT. Residues: CASSRRVAGEGYTQYF.